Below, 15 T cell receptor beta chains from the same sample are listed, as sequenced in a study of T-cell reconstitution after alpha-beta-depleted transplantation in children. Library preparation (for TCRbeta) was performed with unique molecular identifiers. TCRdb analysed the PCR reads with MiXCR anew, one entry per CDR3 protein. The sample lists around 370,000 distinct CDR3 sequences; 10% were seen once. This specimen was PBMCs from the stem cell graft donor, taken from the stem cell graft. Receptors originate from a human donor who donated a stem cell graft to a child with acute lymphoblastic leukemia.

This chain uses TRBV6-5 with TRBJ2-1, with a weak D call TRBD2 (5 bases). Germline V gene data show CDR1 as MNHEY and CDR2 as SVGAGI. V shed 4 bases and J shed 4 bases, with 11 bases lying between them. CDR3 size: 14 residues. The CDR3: CASSFVTGYNEQFF. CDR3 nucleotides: TGTGCCAGCAGTTTTGTGACGGGGTACAATGAGCAGTTCTTC.

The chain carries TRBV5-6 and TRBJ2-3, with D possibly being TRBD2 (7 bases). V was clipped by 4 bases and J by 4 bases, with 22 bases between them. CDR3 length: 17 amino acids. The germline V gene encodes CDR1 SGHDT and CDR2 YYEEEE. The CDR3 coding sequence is TGTGCCAGCAGCCTAATAGGGGGGGGGCGGTCCGCAGATACGCAGTATTTT. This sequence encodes CASSLIGGGRSADTQYF.

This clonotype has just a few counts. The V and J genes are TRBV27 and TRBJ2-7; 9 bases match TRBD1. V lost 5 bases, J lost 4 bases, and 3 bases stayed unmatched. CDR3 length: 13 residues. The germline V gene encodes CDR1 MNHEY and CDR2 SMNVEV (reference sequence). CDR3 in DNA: TGTGCCAGCAGTAGACAGGGGGATTACGAGCAGTACTTC. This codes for CASSRQGDYEQYF.

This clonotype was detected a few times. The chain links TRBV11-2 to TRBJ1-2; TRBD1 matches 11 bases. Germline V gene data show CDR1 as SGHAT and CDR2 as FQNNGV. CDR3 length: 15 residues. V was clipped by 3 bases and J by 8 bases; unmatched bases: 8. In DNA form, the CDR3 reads TGTGCCAGCAGCTTGTACCGGACAGGGGGCGACGGCTACACCTTC. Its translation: CASSLYRTGGDGYTF.

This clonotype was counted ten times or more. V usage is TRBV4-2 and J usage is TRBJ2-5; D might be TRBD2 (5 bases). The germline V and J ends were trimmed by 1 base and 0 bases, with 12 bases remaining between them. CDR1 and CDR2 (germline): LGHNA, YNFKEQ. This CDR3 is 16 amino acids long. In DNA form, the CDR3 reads TGTGCCAGCAGCCAAGGGGCTAGCACATACCAAGAGACCCAGTACTTC. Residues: CASSQGASTYQETQYF.

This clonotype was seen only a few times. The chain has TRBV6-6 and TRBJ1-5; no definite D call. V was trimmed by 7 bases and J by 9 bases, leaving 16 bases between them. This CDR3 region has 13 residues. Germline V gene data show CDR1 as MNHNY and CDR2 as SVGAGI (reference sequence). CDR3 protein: CASIQMQDSPQHF. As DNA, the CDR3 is TGTGCCAGCATCCAAATGCAGGATTCGCCCCAGCATTTT.

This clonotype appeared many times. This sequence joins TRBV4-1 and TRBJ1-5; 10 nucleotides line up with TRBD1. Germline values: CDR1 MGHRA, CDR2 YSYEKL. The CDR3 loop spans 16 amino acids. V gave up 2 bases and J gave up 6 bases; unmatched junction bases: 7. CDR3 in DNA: TGCGCCAGCAGCCAAAGACAGGGGGCGCCGGGTCAGCCCCAGCATTTT. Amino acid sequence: CASSQRQGAPGQPQHF.

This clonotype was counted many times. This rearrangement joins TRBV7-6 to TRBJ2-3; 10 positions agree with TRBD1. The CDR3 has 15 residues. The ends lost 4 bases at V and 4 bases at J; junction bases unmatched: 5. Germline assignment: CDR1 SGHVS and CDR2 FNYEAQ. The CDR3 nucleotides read TGTGCCAGCAGCTGGGGTGACAGGGGGCCAGATACGCAGTATTTT. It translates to CASSWGDRGPDTQYF.

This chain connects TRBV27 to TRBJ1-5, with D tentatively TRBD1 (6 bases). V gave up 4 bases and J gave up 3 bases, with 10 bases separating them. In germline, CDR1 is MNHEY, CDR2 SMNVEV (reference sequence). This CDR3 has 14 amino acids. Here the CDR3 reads CASSSTGHNQPQHF. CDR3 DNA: TGTGCCAGCAGTTCGACAGGTCACAATCAGCCCCAGCATTTT.

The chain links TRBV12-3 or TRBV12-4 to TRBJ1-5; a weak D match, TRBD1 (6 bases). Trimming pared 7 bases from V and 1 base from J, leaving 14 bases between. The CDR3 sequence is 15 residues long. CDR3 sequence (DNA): TGTGCCAGCAACCCTGGAGGGGGGAGCAATCAGCCCCAGCATTTT. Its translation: CASNPGGGSNQPQHF.

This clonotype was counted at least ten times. DNA for the CDR3: TGTGCCAGCAGAATTACTAGCGGGCCTAGCTGGGAGCAGTTCTTC. It encodes CASRITSGPSWEQFF. This chain connects TRBV27 to TRBJ2-1, with TRBD2 matching 9 bases. The CDR3 has 15 residues. CDR1 is MNHEY and CDR2 is SMNVEV in the germline V gene (reference sequence). The V gene end was trimmed by 6 bases and the J gene end by 10 bases; junction bases not matched to a gene: 13.

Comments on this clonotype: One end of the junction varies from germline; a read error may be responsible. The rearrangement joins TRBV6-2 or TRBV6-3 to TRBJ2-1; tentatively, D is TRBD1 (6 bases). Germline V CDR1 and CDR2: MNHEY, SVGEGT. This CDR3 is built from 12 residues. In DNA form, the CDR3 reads TGTGCCAGCAGTCTCACCGGTAGGGGGACGGAGTTC. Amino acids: CASSLTGRGTEF.

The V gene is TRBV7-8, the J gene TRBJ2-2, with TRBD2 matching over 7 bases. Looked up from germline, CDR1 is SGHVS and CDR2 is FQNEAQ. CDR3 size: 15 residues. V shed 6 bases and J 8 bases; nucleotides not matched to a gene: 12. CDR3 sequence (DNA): TGTGCCAGCAGTCTGAAATGGGGGGGGTCAGGGGAGCTGTTTTTT. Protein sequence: CASSLKWGGSGELFF.

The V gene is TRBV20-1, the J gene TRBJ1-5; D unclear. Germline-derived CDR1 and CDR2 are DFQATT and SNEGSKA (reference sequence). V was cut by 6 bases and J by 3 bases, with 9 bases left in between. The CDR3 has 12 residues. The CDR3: CSAGRDNQPQHF. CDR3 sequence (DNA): TGCAGTGCCGGGCGGGACAATCAGCCCCAGCATTTT.

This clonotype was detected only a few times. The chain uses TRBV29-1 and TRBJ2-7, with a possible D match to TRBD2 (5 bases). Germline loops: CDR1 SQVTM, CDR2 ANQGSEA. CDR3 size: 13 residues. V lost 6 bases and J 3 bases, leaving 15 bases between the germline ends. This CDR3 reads CSVELGRGYEQYF. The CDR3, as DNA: TGCAGCGTGGAGCTCGGACGGGGCTACGAGCAGTACTTC.